The source of this T cell receptor beta chain is a study of Graves' ophthalmopathy and Graves' hyperthyroidism. Overall study results and limits: Most thyroid clonotypes with frequency above 0.001 were detected in blood too.

The study amplified TCR beta CDR3 regions using RNA transcripts. Amplification began with first-round RT-PCR using HTBI primers, then second-round multiplex PCR was performed. TCRdb reanalysed the multiplex PCR reads using MiXCR and keeps one entry per CDR3 protein. The sample holds about 390,000 distinct CDR3 sequences, about a sixth seen once. Diagnostic conclusions were grounded in clinical symptoms, serum thyroxine, TRAb, thyroid ultrasound and orbital computed tomography. This clonotype was picked up many times. The antigen is unknown. This clonotype originated in an adult woman with stable Graves' hyperthyroidism. The sample was peripheral blood.

CDR3 sequence reads: CASAETPNTGELFF. CDR3 DNA sequence: TGTGCCAGCGCCGAGACGCCGAACACCGGGGAGCTGTTTTTT. The rearrangement uses TRBV11-2 and TRBJ2-2; D call uncertain. CDR1 SGHAT and CDR2 FQNNGV come from the germline V gene. The CDR3 totals 14 residues. V was cut by 8 bases and J by 0 bases, with 10 bases left in between.